Each of the 28 T cell receptor beta chains below was sequenced from the same sample in a study of T cell repertoires in cytomegalovirus infection. Their cognate antigens are unknown. TCRdb reprocessed the reads with MiXCR, giving one entry per CDR3 protein. The sample holds approximately 770,000 distinct CDR3 sequences, 25% to 35% seen once. The sequencing used cultured CD8+ T cells from PBMCs, collected from culture after CMV antigen stimulation. The receptors stem from a human donor in good health (CMV status not recorded). Some clones in this sample may be carry-over from other donors' samples.

This clonotype was detected many times. This sequence joins TRBV7-2 and TRBJ2-1; 7 bases line up with TRBD2. V gave up 2 bases and J gave up 4 bases; unmatched junction bases: 5. The CDR3 totals 15 residues. The germline gives CDR1 SGHTA, CDR2 FQGNSA. The DNA for the CDR3 is TGTGCCAGCAGCTTATTTGCGGGGGTGTACAATGAGCAGTTCTTC. Protein product: CASSLFAGVYNEQFF.

This clonotype occurred many times. CDR3 residues: CASSLGTKANNSPLHF. CDR3 nucleotides: TGTGCCAGCAGTTTAGGCACGAAAGCTAATAATTCACCCCTCCACTTT. The chain employs TRBV12-3 or TRBV12-4 and TRBJ1-6; unclear D gene. V gave up 1 base and J gave up 5 bases, with 12 bases separating them. This CDR3 region has 16 residues.

There are a few counts of this clonotype. This chain joins TRBV29-1 and TRBJ2-1; unclear D gene. CDR1 is SQVTM and CDR2 is ANQGSEA in the germline V gene. The CDR3 consists of 14 residues. V gave up 0 bases and J gave up 0 bases, with 6 bases separating them. The CDR3 DNA follows: TGCAGCGTTGAAGACCCCCGCTCCTACAATGAGCAGTTCTTC. It specifies CSVEDPRSYNEQFF.

The V gene is TRBV9, the J gene TRBJ2-1; D might be TRBD1 or TRBD2, each matching 7 bases. The CDR3 runs 17 residues. Deletions cut 0 bases from V and 7 bases from J, with 20 bases between. Germline assignment: CDR1 SGDLS and CDR2 YYNGEE. Here the CDR3 DNA reads TGTGCCAGCAGCGTAGAAAAGAGCGGGGACAGTCATAATGAGCAGTTCTTC. It encodes CASSVEKSGDSHNEQFF.

This clonotype was seen a few times. The V call is TRBV27, the J call TRBJ2-5; 7 bases align to TRBD2. CDR3 length equals 14 residues. The V gene end was trimmed by 6 bases and the J gene end by 3 bases; junction bases not matched to a gene: 7. CDR1 is MNHEY and CDR2 is SMNVEV in the germline V gene (reference sequence). The DNA of the CDR3 is TGTGCCAGCAGCGCCTTGGGGGGGGAAGAGACCCAGTACTTC. Encoded protein: CASSALGGEETQYF.

The rearrangement links TRBV10-3 to TRBJ2-5; perhaps TRBD1 as D (6 bases). The germline V gene encodes CDR1 ENHRY and CDR2 SYGVKD. Deletions cut 0 bases from V and 3 bases from J, with 11 bases between. This CDR3 is built from 15 residues. The CDR3 nucleotides are TGTGCCATCAGTGAGTCTTTTCCAGGGGAAGAGACCCAGTACTTC. It codes for CAISESFPGEETQYF.

The chain couples TRBV27 to TRBJ2-3; D uncertain. CDR3 size: 15 residues. The V and J ends lost 6 bases and 2 bases respectively, with 15 bases between them. Looked up from germline, CDR1 is MNHEY and CDR2 is SMNVEV (reference sequence). CDR3 sequence: CASRAQAWDTDTQYF. In DNA, the CDR3 is TGTGCCAGCAGGGCGCAGGCGTGGGACACAGATACGCAGTATTTT.

V gene TRBV27 combines with J gene TRBJ2-3; 11 nucleotides agree with TRBD1. Germline V gives CDR1 MNHEY, CDR2 SMNVEV (reference sequence). V was clipped by 5 bases and J by 5 bases; unmatched bases: 12. The CDR3 spans 17 residues. CDR3 sequence reads: CASSPLFRDRGEDTQYF. CDR3 nucleotides: TGTGCCAGCAGTCCCCTCTTCCGGGACAGGGGGGAAGATACGCAGTATTTT.

The rearrangement joins TRBV6-5 to TRBJ2-1, with 10 positions matching TRBD1. The germline CDR1 and CDR2 sequences are MNHEY and SVGAGI. The junction had 8 bases not matched to a gene; V was cut back by 8 bases and J by 4 bases. The CDR3 is 15 amino acids. CDR3 in amino acids: CASGPPGQGYNEQFF. For the CDR3, the DNA is TGTGCCAGCGGGCCTCCGGGACAGGGGTACAATGAGCAGTTCTTC.

This chain uses TRBV24-1 with TRBJ2-7, with TRBD1 as a possible D gene (5 bases). V lost 3 bases and J 1 base, leaving 12 bases between the germline ends. Germline CDR1 is KGHDR and CDR2 is SFDVKD. This CDR3 spans 15 amino acids. CDR3 region: CATSDPDIPSYEQYV. CDR3 nucleotide sequence: TGTGCCACCAGTGATCCGGACATCCCATCCTACGAGCAGTACGTC.

The V gene is TRBV11-2, the J gene TRBJ2-5; 10 bases are shared with TRBD2. Unmatched junction bases numbered 6, after V lost 6 bases and J lost 5 bases. From germline, CDR1 is SGHAT and CDR2 FQNNGV. This CDR3 has 14 amino acids. CDR3 sequence (DNA): TGTGCCAGCAGGTCGTCTAGCGGGGGTGAGACCCAGTACTTC. The encoded protein is CASRSSSGGETQYF.

The rearrangement joins TRBV27 to TRBJ2-5; 8 bases are shared with TRBD2. The CDR3 has 14 amino acids. The germline CDR1 and CDR2 sequences are MNHEY and SMNVEV (reference sequence). J was trimmed by 2 bases and V by 6 bases; bases with no gene match: 5. The CDR3 DNA sequence: TGTGCCAGCAGCGCATCGGGGGGGCAAGAGACCCAGTACTTC. Encoded protein: CASSASGGQETQYF.

In its sample, this clonotype was seen many times. The chain uses TRBV7-6 and TRBJ1-1; perhaps TRBD1 as D (5 bases). Germline CDR1 SGHVS, CDR2 FNYEAQ. With 2 bases removed from V and 10 bases from J, the gap between germline ends came to 11 bases. This CDR3 has 12 residues. The DNA for the CDR3 is TGTGCCAGCAGCTTAAGGGGTAAAGCAGCTTTCTTT. It encodes CASSLRGKAAFF.

This clonotype was seen a handful of times. The CDR3 DNA reads as TGTGCCACCCAAACAACACGGACAAACACTGAAGCTTTCTTT. Translation gives CATQTTRTNTEAFF. The genes are TRBV10-3 and TRBJ1-1; the D gene is possibly TRBD1 (5 bases). The CDR3 consists of 14 residues. V lost 10 bases and J 2 bases, leaving 17 bases between the germline ends. Germline values: CDR1 ENHRY, CDR2 SYGVKD.

The V call is TRBV7-6, the J call TRBJ2-1, with 7 bases fitting TRBD1. V shed 5 bases, J shed 4 bases, and the junction held 11 bases outside the gene matches. This CDR3 is 16 amino acids long. Germline CDR1 reads SGHVS; CDR2 reads FNYEAQ. The CDR3 DNA reads as TGTGCCAGCAGCCCTTCGACAGGGACCCTTTACAATGAGCAGTTCTTC. It encodes CASSPSTGTLYNEQFF.

The chain recombines TRBV29-1 with TRBJ2-7; D perhaps matches TRBD1 (6 bases). CDR3 length: 15 residues. Trimming took off 3 bases at V and 4 bases at J, with 19 bases between the two ends. Germline V gene lookup returns CDR1 SQVTM and CDR2 ANQGSEA. The CDR3 DNA reads TGCAGCGTTGATGTGGGACAAGGAACCGATTACGAGCAGTACTTC. Its protein product is CSVDVGQGTDYEQYF.

The CDR3 coding sequence is TGTGCCACCAGCAGTGACAGGAACACTGAAGCTTTCTTT. This codes for CATSSDRNTEAFF. This chain links TRBV15 with TRBJ1-1; perhaps TRBD1 as D (5 bases). Germline values: CDR1 LNHNV, CDR2 YYDKDF (reference sequence). CDR3 length equals 13 residues. Trimming took 3 bases from V and 1 from J, leaving 6 bases between them. Supplemented by reference TRBV15 and TRBJ1-1, the full variable domain reads DAMVIQNPRYQVTQFGKPVTLSCSQTLNHNVMYWYQQKSSQAPKLLFHYYDKDFNNEADTPDNFQSRRPNTSFCFLDIRSPGLGDTAMYLCATSSDRNTEAFFGQGTRLTVV.

The J gene is TRBJ2-4, the V gene TRBV12-3 or TRBV12-4; possible D gene TRBD1, 6 bases. CDR3 length equals 14 residues. Trimming pared 2 bases from V and 6 bases from J, leaving 11 bases between. CDR3 in amino acids: CASSLRTAGNIQYF. For the CDR3, the DNA is TGTGCCAGCAGTTTAAGGACAGCCGGAAACATTCAGTACTTC.

The rearrangement uses TRBV2 and TRBJ1-5; 9 bases align to TRBD1. The V segment lost 4 bases and the J segment 0 bases; nucleotides outside the gene matches: 16. This CDR3 is built from 20 residues. From germline, CDR1 is SNHLY and CDR2 FYNNEI. This CDR3 is CASSAQGQGGPVYSNQPQHF. The CDR3 DNA is TGTGCCAGCAGTGCTCAGGGACAGGGAGGGCCAGTATATAGCAATCAGCCCCAGCATTTT.

This clonotype has more than one count but fewer than ten. This chain connects TRBV7-9 to TRBJ1-4; D possibly corresponds to TRBD1 (6 bases). Germline CDR1 SEHNR, CDR2 FQNEAQ (reference sequence). The CDR3 runs 15 residues. With 5 bases removed from V and 7 bases from J, the gap between germline ends came to 17 bases. The chain's CDR3 is CASSTHREGGEKLFF. The DNA of the CDR3 is TGTGCCAGCAGCACCCACCGGGAAGGGGGTGAAAAACTGTTTTTT.

The chain recombines TRBV7-9 with TRBJ2-5; the D call may be TRBD1 or TRBD2 (5 bases each). Germline V gene sequence: CDR1 SEHNR, CDR2 FQNEAQ (reference sequence). CDR3 length equals 15 residues. Deletions cut 3 bases from V and 7 bases from J, with 18 bases between. The CDR3 DNA is TGTGCCAGCAGCTTCCGGGACCGCCCGGATGTGACCCAGTACTTC. Amino acid sequence: CASSFRDRPDVTQYF.

Ten or more counts support this clonotype. The rearrangement links TRBV7-9 to TRBJ2-1; no clear D gene. This CDR3 has 12 residues. Germline CDR1 is SEHNR and CDR2 is FQNEAQ (reference sequence). V was cut by 4 bases and J by 4 bases, with 5 bases left in between. CDR3 DNA sequence: TGTGCCAGCAGCTCAGAATACAATGAGCAGTTCTTC. As protein: CASSSEYNEQFF.

Remarks on this clonotype: A read error may produce the germline difference seen at one junction end. J is TRBJ1-1 and V is TRBV9; 7 bases match TRBD1. This CDR3 has 17 residues. The V gene's germline CDR1 is SGDLS and CDR2 YYNGEE. The CDR3, as DNA: TGTGCCAACAGCGTAGAAAGGGGGCCAGGGGTGAACGCTGAAGCTTTCTTT. The encoded protein is CANSVERGPGVNAEAFF.

This clonotype was seen more than once but under ten times. CDR3 amino acids: CASSSRDGYYEQYF. The CDR3 DNA reads as TGTGCCAGCAGCAGTCGGGATGGCTACTACGAGCAGTACTTC. V usage is TRBV7-6 and J usage is TRBJ2-7; D perhaps matches TRBD2 (5 bases). Deletions cut 5 bases from V and 3 bases from J, with 14 bases between. This CDR3 spans 14 amino acids. The germline gives CDR1 SGHVS, CDR2 FNYEAQ.

This clonotype was seen a few times. The chain is built from TRBV6-1 and TRBJ2-7; the D gene is possibly TRBD2 (6 bases). The germline gives CDR1 MNHNS, CDR2 SASEGT. V was clipped by 10 bases and J by 0 bases, with 13 bases between them. The CDR3 covers 13 residues. CDR3 sequence reads: CAIRTEGSYEQYF. The CDR3 bases are TGTGCCATCCGGACGGAGGGCTCCTACGAGCAGTACTTC.

The chain links TRBV27 to TRBJ1-1, with D possibly TRBD1 on 5 matching bases. The CDR3 spans 16 residues. Germline CDR1 reads MNHEY; CDR2 reads SMNVEV (reference sequence). V shed 7 bases and J shed 5 bases, with 23 bases lying between them. The CDR3, as DNA: TGTGCCAGCAAAGGTACAGCCTCGGACATGAGTACTGAAGCTTTCTTT. This translates into CASKGTASDMSTEAFF.

This clonotype has a handful of counts. The chain carries TRBV20-1 and TRBJ1-1; D call uncertain. CDR1 DFQATT and CDR2 SNEGSKA come from the germline V gene (reference sequence). The CDR3 totals 13 residues. V shed 7 bases and J shed 1 base, with 13 bases lying between them. CDR3 protein: CSVPARGNTEAFF. In nucleotides, the CDR3 is TGCAGTGTCCCCGCCCGGGGGAACACTGAAGCTTTCTTT.

The chain couples TRBV6-6 to TRBJ1-5; TRBD1 aligns across 8 bases. The germline V gene encodes CDR1 MNHNY and CDR2 SVGAGI (reference sequence). V lost 7 bases to trimming and J lost 4 bases; unmatched junction nucleotides: 12. The CDR3 totals 16 residues. Here the CDR3 DNA reads TGTGCCAGCACCCTCGACGGGGACAGGAAGAATCAGCCCCAGCATTTT. This sequence encodes CASTLDGDRKNQPQHF.